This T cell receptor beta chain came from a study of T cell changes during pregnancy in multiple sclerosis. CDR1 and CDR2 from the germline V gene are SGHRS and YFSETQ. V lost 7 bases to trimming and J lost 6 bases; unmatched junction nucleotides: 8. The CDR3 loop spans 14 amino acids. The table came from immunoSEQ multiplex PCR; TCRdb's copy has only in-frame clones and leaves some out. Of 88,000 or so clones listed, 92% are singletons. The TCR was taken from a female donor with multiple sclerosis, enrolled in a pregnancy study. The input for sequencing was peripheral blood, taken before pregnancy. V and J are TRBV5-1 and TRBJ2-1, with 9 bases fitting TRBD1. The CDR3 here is CASFRQGEGNEQFF. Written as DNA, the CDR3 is TGCGCCAGCTTTCGACAGGGGGAGGGCAATGAGCAGTTCTTC.